The present T cell receptor (beta chain) was sequenced within a study of PD-1 blockade in classical Hodgkin lymphoma. Study findings and constraints: The authors have not defined what causes the repertoire differences, possibly disease activity or prior therapy. Patients excluded were those beginning nivolumab under 1 year after ASCT.

Trimming removed 7 bases from V and 0 bases from J, with 10 bases in between. CDR1 is LNHDA and CDR2 is SQIVND in the germline V gene (reference sequence). The CDR3 runs to 15 residues. Using immunoSEQ multiplex PCR, the repertoire was profiled, and TCRdb retains in-frame clones only, with some absent. This repertoire shows roughly 41,000 clones, approximately 80% found once; its top ten account for around 20%. No patient escaped relapse after autologous stem cell transplantation, and brentuximab vedotin exposure varied. Comments on this clone: Its antigen remains unidentified.

The clonotype comes from a human donor with classical Hodgkin lymphoma. The source was peripheral blood mononuclear cells (PBMCs), collected at baseline. The gene calls are TRBV19 and TRBJ2-6, with D perhaps TRBD1 (5 bases). CDR3 coding DNA: TGTGCCAGTAAAGGGGTCTCCTCTGGGGCCAACGTCCTGACTTTC. It encodes CASKGVSSGANVLTF.